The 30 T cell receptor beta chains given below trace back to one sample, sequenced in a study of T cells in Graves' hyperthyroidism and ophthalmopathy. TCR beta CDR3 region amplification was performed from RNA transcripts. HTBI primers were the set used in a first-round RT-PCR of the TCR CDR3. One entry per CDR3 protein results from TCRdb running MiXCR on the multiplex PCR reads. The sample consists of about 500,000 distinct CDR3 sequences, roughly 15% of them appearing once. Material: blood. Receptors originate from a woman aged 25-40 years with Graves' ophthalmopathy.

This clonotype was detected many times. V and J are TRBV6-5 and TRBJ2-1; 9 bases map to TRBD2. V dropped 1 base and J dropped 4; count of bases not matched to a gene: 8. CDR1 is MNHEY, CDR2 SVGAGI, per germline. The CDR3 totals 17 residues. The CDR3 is CASSYYQREVSYNEQFF. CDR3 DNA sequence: TGTGCCAGCAGTTACTACCAGCGGGAGGTCTCTTACAATGAGCAGTTCTTC.

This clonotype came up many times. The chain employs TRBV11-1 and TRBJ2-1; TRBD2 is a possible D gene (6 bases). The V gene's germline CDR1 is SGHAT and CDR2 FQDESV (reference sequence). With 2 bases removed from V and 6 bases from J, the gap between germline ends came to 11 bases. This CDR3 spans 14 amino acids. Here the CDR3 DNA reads TGTGCCAGCAGCTTATGGGGGGACGGCAATGAGCAGTTCTTC. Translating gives CASSLWGDGNEQFF.

The CDR3 DNA follows: TGTGCCAGCAGGAGCAGAACCTACGAGCAGTACTTC. Protein product: CASRSRTYEQYF. V and J are TRBV27 and TRBJ2-7; no reliable D call. There are 12 residues in the CDR3. V lost 6 bases and J 2 bases, leaving 8 bases between the germline ends. Germline V lookup: CDR1 MNHEY, CDR2 SMNVEV (reference sequence).

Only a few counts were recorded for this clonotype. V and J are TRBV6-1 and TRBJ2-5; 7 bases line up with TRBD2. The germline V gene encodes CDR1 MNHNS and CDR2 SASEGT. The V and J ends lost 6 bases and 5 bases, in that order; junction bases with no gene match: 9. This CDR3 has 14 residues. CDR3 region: CASSPGGARETQYF. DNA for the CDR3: TGTGCCAGCAGCCCGGGGGGAGCCCGTGAGACCCAGTACTTC.

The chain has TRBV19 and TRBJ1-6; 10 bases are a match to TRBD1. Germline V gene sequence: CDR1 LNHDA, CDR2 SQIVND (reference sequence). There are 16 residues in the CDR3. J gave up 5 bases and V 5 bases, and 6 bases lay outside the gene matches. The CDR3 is CASSPRTGGHNSPLHF. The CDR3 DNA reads TGTGCCAGTAGTCCTCGGACAGGGGGTCATAATTCACCCCTCCACTTT.

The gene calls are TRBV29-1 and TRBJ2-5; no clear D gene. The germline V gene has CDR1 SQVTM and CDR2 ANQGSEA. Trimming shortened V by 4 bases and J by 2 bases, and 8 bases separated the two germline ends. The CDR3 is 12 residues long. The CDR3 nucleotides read TGCAGCGTTGGTCTGACTCAAGAGACCCAGTACTTC. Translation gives CSVGLTQETQYF.

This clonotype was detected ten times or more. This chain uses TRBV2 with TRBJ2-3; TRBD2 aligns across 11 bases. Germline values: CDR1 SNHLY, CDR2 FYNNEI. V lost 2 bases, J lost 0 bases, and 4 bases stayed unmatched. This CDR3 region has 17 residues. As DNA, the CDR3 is TGTGCCAGCAGTGAATATAGGACTAGCGGGAGCACAGATACGCAGTATTTT. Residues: CASSEYRTSGSTDTQYF.

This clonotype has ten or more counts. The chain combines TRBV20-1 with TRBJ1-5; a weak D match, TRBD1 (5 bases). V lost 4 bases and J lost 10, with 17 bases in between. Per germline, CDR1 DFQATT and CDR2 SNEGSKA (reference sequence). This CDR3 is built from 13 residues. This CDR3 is CSAKQVTLNPQHF. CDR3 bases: TGCAGTGCTAAACAGGTTACTTTGAATCCCCAGCATTTT.

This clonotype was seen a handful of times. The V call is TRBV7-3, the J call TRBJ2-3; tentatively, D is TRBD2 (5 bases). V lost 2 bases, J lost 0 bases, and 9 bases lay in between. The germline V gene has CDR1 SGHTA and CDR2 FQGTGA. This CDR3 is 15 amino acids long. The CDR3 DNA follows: TGTGCCAGCAGCTTACCGGACTTTAGCACAGATACGCAGTATTTT. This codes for CASSLPDFSTDTQYF.

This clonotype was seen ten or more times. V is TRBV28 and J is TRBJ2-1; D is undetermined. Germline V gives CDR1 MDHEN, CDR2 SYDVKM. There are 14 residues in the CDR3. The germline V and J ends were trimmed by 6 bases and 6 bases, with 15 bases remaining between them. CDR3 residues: CASRPSDIPNEQFF. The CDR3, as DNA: TGTGCCAGCAGGCCCAGCGACATTCCCAATGAGCAGTTCTTC.

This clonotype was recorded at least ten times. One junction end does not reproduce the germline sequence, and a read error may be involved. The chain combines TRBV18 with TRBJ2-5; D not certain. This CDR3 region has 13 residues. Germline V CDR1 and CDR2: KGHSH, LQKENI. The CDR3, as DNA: TGTGCCAGCTCACCACTGATAAAAGATACCCAGTACTTC. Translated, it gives CASSPLIKDTQYF.

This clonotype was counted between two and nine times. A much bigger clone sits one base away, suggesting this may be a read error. The CDR3 loop is CASSPKPDRTGELVF. The CDR3 DNA is TGTGCCAGCAGTCCAAAGCCCGACCGAACCGGGGAGCTGGTTTTT. The rearrangement joins TRBV2 to TRBJ2-2; D perhaps matches TRBD2 (5 bases). CDR3 size: 15 residues. Looked up from germline, CDR1 is SNHLY and CDR2 is FYNNEI.

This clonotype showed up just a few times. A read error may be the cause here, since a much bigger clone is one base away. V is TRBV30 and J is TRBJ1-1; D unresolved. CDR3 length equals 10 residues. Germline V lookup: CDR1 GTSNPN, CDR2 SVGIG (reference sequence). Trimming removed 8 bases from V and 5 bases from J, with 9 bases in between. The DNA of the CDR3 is TGTGCCGGGGAGGTAACTGAAGCTTTCTTT. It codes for CAGEVTEAFF.

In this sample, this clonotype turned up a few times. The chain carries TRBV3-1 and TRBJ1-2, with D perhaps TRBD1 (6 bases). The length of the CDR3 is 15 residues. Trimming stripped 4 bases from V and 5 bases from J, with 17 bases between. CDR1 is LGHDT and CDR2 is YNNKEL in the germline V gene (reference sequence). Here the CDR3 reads CASSPYGRGGYGYTF. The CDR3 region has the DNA TGTGCCAGCAGCCCTTACGGCAGGGGAGGGTATGGCTACACCTTC.

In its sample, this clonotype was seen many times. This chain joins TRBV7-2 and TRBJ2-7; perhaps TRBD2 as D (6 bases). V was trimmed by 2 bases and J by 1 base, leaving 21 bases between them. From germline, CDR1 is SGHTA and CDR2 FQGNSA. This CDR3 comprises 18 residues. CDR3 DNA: TGTGCCAGCAGCTTAATTGGGTCAGGGCTAGCGAGTTCCTACGAGCAGTACTTC. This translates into CASSLIGSGLASSYEQYF.

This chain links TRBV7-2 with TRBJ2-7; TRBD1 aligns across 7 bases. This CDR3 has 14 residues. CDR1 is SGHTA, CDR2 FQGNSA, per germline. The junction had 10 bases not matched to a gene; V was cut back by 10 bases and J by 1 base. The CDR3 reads CATARDRSSYEQYF. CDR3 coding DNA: TGTGCCACCGCCCGGGACAGATCATCCTACGAGCAGTACTTC.

The CDR3 DNA reads TGTGCCAGCAGCTTTTCGCCAGCGGAGAATGAGCAGTTCTTC. Amino acid sequence: CASSFSPAENEQFF. The V gene is TRBV11-3, the J gene TRBJ2-1; the D gene is possibly TRBD2 (5 bases). The germline V gene has CDR1 SGHNT and CDR2 YENEEA. The V end was cut by 3 bases, the J end by 7 bases, with 13 bases between. The CDR3 runs to 14 residues. Looking up the rest from reference TRBV11-3 and TRBJ2-1 gives the full variable domain: EAGVVQSPRYKIIEKKQPVAFWCNPISGHNTLYWYLQNLGQGPELLIRYENEEAVDDSQLPKDRFSAERLKGVDSTLKIQPAELGDSAVYLCASSFSPAENEQFFGPGTRLTVL.

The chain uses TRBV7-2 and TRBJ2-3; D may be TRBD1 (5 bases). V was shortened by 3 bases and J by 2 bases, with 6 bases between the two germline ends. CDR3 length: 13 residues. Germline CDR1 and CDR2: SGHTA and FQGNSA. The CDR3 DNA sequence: TGTGCCAGCAGCTTTGGGGCCACAGATACGCAGTATTTT. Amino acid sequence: CASSFGATDTQYF.

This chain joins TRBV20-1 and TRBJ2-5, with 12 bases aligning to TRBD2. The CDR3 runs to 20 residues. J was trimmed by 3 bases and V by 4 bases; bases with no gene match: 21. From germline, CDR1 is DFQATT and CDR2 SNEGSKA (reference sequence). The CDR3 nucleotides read TGCAGTGCTAAGCAGCCAGGGGTTACGGGACTAGCGGGTAGGAAAGAGACCCAGTACTTC. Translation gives CSAKQPGVTGLAGRKETQYF.

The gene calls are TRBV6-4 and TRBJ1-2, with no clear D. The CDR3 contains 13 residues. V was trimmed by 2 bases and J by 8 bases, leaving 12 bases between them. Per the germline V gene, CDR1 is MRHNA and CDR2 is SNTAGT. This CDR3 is CASSDGRGMGYTF. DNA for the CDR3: TGTGCCAGCAGTGACGGGAGAGGGATGGGCTACACCTTC.

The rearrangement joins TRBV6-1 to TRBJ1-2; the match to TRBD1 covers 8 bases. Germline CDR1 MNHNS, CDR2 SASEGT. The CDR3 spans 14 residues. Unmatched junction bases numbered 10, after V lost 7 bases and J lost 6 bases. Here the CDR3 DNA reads TGTGCCAGCAACGGACAGGGCGATCTTCATGGCTACACCTTC. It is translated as CASNGQGDLHGYTF.

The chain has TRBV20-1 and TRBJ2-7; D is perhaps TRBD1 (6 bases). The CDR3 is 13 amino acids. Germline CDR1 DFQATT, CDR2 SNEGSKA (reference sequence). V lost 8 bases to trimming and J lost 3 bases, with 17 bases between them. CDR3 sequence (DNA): TGCAGTTGGGTTTCCGGGGACAACTACGAGCAGTACTTC. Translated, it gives CSWVSGDNYEQYF.

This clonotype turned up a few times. DNA of the CDR3: TGTGCCAGCAGTGAACGGGGGACAGGAGCCTACGAGCAGTACTTC. This sequence encodes CASSERGTGAYEQYF. The chain couples TRBV6-1 to TRBJ2-7, with TRBD1 matching over 8 bases. Germline V CDR1 and CDR2: MNHNS, SASEGT. V was clipped by 2 bases and J by 2 bases; unmatched bases: 5. The CDR3 runs 15 residues.

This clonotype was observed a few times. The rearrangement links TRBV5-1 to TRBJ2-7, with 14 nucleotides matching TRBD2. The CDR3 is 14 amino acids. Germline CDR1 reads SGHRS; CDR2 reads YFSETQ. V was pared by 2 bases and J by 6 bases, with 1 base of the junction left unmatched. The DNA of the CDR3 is TGCGCCAGCAGCTTTGGACTAGCGGGAGGCGAGCAGTACTTC. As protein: CASSFGLAGGEQYF.

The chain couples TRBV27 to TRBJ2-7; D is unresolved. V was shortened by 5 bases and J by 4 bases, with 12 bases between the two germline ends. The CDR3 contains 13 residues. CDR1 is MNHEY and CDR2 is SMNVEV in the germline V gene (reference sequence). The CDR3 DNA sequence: TGTGCCAGCAGTCAAGGCCCCCTGTACGAGCAGTACTTC. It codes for CASSQGPLYEQYF.

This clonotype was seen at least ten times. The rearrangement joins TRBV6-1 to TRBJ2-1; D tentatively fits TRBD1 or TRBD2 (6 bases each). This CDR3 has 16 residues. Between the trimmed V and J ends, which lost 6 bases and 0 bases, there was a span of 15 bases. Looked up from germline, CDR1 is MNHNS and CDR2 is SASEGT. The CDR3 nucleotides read TGTGCCAGCAGCATCTCGGGGGCGAACTCCTACAATGAGCAGTTCTTC. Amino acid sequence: CASSISGANSYNEQFF.

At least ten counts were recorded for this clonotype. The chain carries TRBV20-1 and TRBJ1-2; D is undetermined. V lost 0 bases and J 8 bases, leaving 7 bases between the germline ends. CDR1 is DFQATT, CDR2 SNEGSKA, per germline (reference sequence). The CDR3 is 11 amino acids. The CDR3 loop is CSARERDGYTF. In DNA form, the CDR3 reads TGCAGTGCTAGAGAACGAGACGGCTACACCTTC.

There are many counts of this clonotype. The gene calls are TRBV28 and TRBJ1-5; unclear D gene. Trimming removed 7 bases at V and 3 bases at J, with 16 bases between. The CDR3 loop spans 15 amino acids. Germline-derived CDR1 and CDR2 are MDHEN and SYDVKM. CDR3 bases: TGTGCCAGCATGCTGCCCGACGGGAACAATCAGCCCCAGCATTTT. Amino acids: CASMLPDGNNQPQHF.

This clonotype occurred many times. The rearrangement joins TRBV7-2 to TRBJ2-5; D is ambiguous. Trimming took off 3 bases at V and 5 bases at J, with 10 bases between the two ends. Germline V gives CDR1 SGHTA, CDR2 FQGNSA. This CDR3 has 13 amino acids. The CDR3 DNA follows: TGTGCCAGCAGCTTCGCGTATAGGGAGACCCAGTACTTC. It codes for CASSFAYRETQYF.

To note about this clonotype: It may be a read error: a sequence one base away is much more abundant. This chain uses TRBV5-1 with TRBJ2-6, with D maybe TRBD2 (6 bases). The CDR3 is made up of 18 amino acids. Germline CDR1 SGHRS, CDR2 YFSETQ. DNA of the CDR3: TGCGCCGGCAGCTTTGTCTGGGGGAGGAGGCCTGGGGCCAACGTCCTGACTTTC. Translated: CAGSFVWGRRPGANVLTF.